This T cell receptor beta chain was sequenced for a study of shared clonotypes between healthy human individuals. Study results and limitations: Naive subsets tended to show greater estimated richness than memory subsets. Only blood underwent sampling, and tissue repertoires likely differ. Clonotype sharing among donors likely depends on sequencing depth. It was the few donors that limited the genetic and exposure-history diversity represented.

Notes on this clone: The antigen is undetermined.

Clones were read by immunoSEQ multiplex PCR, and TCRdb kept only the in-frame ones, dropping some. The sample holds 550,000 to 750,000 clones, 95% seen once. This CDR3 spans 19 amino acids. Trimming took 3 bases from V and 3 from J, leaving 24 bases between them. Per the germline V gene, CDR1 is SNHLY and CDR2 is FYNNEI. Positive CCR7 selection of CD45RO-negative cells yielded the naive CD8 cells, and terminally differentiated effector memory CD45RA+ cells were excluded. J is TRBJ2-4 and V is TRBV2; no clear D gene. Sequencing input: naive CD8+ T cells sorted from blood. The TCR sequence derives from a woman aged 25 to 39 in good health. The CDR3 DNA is TGTGCCAGCAGTGACTTTAGTGCGGCCTCCCGAGCAGGCAAAAACATTCAGTACTTC. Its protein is CASSDFSAASRAGKNIQYF.